This is a list of T cell receptor beta chains from one sample in a study of T-cell reconstitution after alpha-beta-depleted transplantation in children. TCRdb recomputed calls from the PCR reads with MiXCR, one row per CDR3 protein. The top ten hold 5% to 5.5% of the sample, which has approximately 250,000 distinct CDR3 sequences, over 9.5% seen once. The sequencing used PBMCs from the stem cell graft donor, collected from the stem cell graft. These receptor sequences come from a human donor who donated a stem cell graft to a child with SCID. Both conserved end residues are part of each CDR3. The D gene is left open where the match is weak. A clone size is listed for some rows: how often the clone was seen (once, few, many), or a class if it is expanded.

length	size	D	V	J	DNA	CDR3
17	many	TRBD1	TRBV9	TRBJ1-3	TGTGCCAGCAGCGGGACCCGGGACAGGGGCTCTGGAAACACCATATATTTT	CASSGTRDRGSGNTIYF
15	many	TRBD2	TRBV20-1	TRBJ2-7	TGCAGTGCCTTTAGTCGGGACGGACTAGACTACGAGCAGTACTTC	CSAFSRDGLDYEQYF
21	many	-	TRBV11-1	TRBJ2-1	TGTGCCAGCAGCTTAAGCACCGGGACTCCTCAGGTAGGGAGCTCCTACAATGAGCAGTTCTTC	CASSLSTGTPQVGSSYNEQFF
13	many	TRBD2	TRBV7-9	TRBJ2-3	TGTGCCAGCAGCGATCGGGGGGCAGATACGCAGTATTTT	CASSDRGADTQYF
14	many	-	TRBV2	TRBJ1-1	TGTGCCAGCAGTGACTGGGGAGGAAGCACTGAAGCTTTCTTT	CASSDWGGSTEAFF
16	few	-	TRBV6-5	TRBJ2-2	TGTGCCAGCAGTTACTCGCCAAGCTCGAACACCGGGGAGCTGTTTTTT	CASSYSPSSNTGELFF
15	many	TRBD2	TRBV5-1	TRBJ2-5	TGCGCCAGCAGCTCGCTCGGGACTAGGGAAGAGACCCAGTACTTC	CASSSLGTREETQYF
15	many	TRBD1	TRBV7-9	TRBJ2-1	TGTGCCAGCAGCTCGACAGGGGACAACTACAATGAGCAGTTCTTC	CASSSTGDNYNEQFF
14	many	-	TRBV9	TRBJ1-5	TGTGCCAGCAGCGTAGTCAGTAGCAATCAGCCCCAGCATTTT	CASSVVSSNQPQHF
17	many	-	TRBV5-1	TRBJ1-6	TGCGCCAGCAGCTTGGAGGAGGTGAGCTCCTATAATTCACCCCTCCACTTT	CASSLEEVSSYNSPLHF
17	-	-	TRBV7-9	TRBJ2-3	TGTGCCAGCAGCTTAGGGGCCAGCGGAGATAGCACAGATACGCAGTATTTT	CASSLGASGDSTDTQYF
13	-	-	TRBV7-2	TRBJ2-7	TGTGCCAGCAGCCCACACACCTATTCTGAGCAGTCCTTC	CASSPHTYSEQSF
15	many	-	TRBV15	TRBJ1-4	TGTGCCACCAGCAGAGGGACAGAGAAGAATGAAAAACTGTTTTTT	CATSRGTEKNEKLFF
16	many	-	TRBV7-8	TRBJ2-3	TGTGCCAGCAGCTTAAATTACAGGGCAAGGGCAGATACGCAGTGTTTT	CASSLNYRARADTQCF
13	many	-	TRBV5-1	TRBJ1-2	TGCGCCAGCAGCTTGGCCCCGGGGGAAGGCTACACCTTC	CASSLAPGEGYTF
15	many	-	TRBV12-3/TRBV12-4	TRBJ1-1	TGTGCCAGCACTTTGGGAGGGTGGGGGAACACTGAAGCTTTCTTT	CASTLGGWGNTEAFF
14	many	TRBD1	TRBV5-6	TRBJ1-5	TGTGCCAGCAGTCTCCGGGACAGAAATCAGCCCCAGCATTTT	CASSLRDRNQPQHF
15	-	-	TRBV5-1	TRBJ2-4	TGCGCCAGCAGCTTGGGCCTATTGTCCAAAAACATTCAGTACTTC	CASSLGLLSKNIQYF
13	many	TRBD2	TRBV20-1	TRBJ2-7	TGCAGTGCTAGCGGGGGGAACTCCTACGAGCAGTACTTC	CSASGGNSYEQYF
14	many	-	TRBV7-8	TRBJ1-5	TGTGCCAGCAGCTCCGAACAGGGCTATCAGCCCCAGCATTTT	CASSSEQGYQPQHF
15	few	TRBD1	TRBV29-1	TRBJ2-5	TGCAGCGTCACCCCGGGACAGTACCACCGGGAGACCCAGTACTTC	CSVTPGQYHRETQYF
15	-	TRBD1	TRBV6-4	TRBJ2-2	TGTGCCAGCAGTGTCGGGACAGGGTCTGGCGGGGCGCTGTTTTTT	CASSVGTGSGGALFF
17	many	-	TRBV5-1	TRBJ2-2	TGCGCCAGCAGCTTGGCCGGGTCGGGATATGGGACCGGGGAGCTGTTTTTT	CASSLAGSGYGTGELFF
14	many	TRBD1	TRBV20-1	TRBJ1-2	TGCAGTGCTAGCCCGGACAGGGCCGGTGCGGGTTACACCTTC	CSASPDRAGAGYTF
16	many	TRBD1	TRBV12-3/TRBV12-4	TRBJ1-1	TGTGCCAGCAGTCCCCGACAGGGAGAGGGGAACACTGAAGCTTTCTTT	CASSPRQGEGNTEAFF
14	few	-	TRBV7-9	TRBJ2-7	TGTGCCAGCAGCTTGCCAGCGACAGCCTACGAGCAGTACTTC	CASSLPATAYEQYF
14	-	TRBD1	TRBV28	TRBJ2-7	TGTGCCAGCAGTTTCCACGGTTCAGGGGGCGAGCAGTACTTC	CASSFHGSGGEQYF